This T cell receptor (beta chain) was recovered during a study of blood T cell repertoires in COVID-19. The CDR3 is 14 amino acids. Germline CDR1 and CDR2: KGHDR and SFDVKD. V gave up 2 bases and J gave up 2 bases, with 8 bases separating them. The method was immunoSEQ multiplex PCR; TCRdb's version includes in-frame clones alone and lacks a portion of them. The sample yields under 200,000 clones, around three quarters seen once. This sequence was found in a man aged 55 to 70 with acute or convalescent COVID-19. Sequencing used peripheral blood. The chain is built from TRBV24-1 and TRBJ2-5; no reliable D call. The CDR3 nucleotides read TGTGCCACCAGTGATTCAGGCCTACAAGAGACCCAGTACTTC. This codes for CATSDSGLQETQYF.